The T cell receptor (beta chain) described here comes from a study of beta chain features in type 1 diabetes. In the case of this clone: Its target is unknown.

The authors reverse transcribed all of the isolated RNA, so sequencing captured expressed TCRB transcripts. The assay was immunoSEQ multiplex PCR, and TCRdb's table has in-frame clones only and misses some. The table lists 150,000 to 160,000 clones, more than 9.5% of them singletons. Study-level results: A moderate, significant TCRB CDR3 shortening appeared in type 1 diabetes across four CD4+ subsets.

The germline gives CDR1 SGHNT, CDR2 YYREEE (reference sequence). V trimming: 1 base; J trimming: 7 bases; junction bases outside the gene matches: 7. This CDR3 region has 15 residues. Sequences were obtained from central memory CD4+ T cells from blood. The chain uses TRBV5-4 and TRBJ2-1, with 8 bases aligning to TRBD1. This TCR was recovered from a man in his late teens or twenties in good health. CDR3 sequence (DNA): TGTGCCAGCAGCTTGCCGGACAGGGAAATAAATGAGCAGTTCTTC. It translates to CASSLPDREINEQFF. Looking up the rest from reference TRBV5-4 and TRBJ2-1 gives the full variable domain: ETGVTQSPTHLIKTRGQQVTLRCSSQSGHNTVSWYQQALGQGPQFIFQYYREEENGRGNFPPRFSGLQFPNYSSELNVNALELDDSALYLCASSLPDREINEQFFGPGTRLTVL.